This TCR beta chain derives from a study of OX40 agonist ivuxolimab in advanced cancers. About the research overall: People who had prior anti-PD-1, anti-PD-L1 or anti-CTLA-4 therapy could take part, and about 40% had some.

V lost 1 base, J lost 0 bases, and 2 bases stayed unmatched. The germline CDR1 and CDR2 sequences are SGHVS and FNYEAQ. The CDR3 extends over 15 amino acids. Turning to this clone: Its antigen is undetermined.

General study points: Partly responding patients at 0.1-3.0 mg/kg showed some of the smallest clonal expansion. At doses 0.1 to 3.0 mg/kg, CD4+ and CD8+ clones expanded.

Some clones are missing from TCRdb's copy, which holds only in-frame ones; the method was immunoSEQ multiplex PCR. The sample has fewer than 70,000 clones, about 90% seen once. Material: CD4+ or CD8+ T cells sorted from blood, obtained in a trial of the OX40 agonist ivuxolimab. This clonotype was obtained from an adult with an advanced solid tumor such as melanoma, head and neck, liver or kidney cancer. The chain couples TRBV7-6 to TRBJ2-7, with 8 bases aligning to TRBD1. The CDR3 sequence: CASSLGTGSSYEQYV. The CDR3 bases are TGTGCCAGCAGCTTAGGGACAGGGAGCTCCTACGAGCAGTACGTC.